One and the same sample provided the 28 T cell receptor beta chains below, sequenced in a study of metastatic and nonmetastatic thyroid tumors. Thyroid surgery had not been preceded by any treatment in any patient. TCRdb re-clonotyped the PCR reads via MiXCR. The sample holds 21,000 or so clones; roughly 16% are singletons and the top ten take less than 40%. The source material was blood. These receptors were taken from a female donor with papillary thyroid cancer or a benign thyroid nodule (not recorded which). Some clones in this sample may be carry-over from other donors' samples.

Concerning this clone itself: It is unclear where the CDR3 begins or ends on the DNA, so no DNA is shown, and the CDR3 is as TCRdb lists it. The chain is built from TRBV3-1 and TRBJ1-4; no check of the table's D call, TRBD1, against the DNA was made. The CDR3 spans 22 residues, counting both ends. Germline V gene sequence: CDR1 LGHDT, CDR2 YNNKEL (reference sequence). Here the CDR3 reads CASSRLQGDEQYFGQGLAKLFF.

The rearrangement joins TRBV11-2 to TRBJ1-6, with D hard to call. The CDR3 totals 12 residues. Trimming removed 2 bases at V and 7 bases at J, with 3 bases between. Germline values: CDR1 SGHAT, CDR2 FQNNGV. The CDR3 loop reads CASSLLNSPLHF. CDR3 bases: TGTGCCAGCAGCTTACTAAATTCACCCCTCCACTTT.

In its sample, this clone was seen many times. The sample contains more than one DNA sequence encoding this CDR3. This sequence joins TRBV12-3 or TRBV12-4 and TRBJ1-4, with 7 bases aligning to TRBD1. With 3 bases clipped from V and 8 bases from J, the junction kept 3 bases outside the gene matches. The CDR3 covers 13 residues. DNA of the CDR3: TGTGCCAGCAGTTTGGAGGGGGCCGAAAAACTGTTTTTT. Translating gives CASSLEGAEKLFF.

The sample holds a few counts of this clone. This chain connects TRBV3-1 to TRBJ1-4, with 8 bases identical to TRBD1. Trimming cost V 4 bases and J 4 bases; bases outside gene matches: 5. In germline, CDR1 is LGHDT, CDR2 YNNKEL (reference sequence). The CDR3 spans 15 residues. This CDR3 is CASSLNGQGNEKLFF. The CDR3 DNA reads TGTGCCAGCAGCCTAAACGGACAGGGTAATGAAAAACTGTTTTTT.

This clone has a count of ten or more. The CDR3 protein is CASSGTDSYNEQFF. CDR3 sequence (DNA): TGTGCCAGCAGCGGGACTGACTCCTACAATGAGCAGTTCTTC. The chain has TRBV14 and TRBJ2-1; TRBD2 might be the D (6 bases). Deletions cut 5 bases from V and 0 bases from J, with 8 bases between. This CDR3 spans 14 amino acids. Germline V gene lookup returns CDR1 SGHDN and CDR2 FVKESK. Variable domain in full (rest from reference TRBV14 and TRBJ2-1): EAGVTQFPSHSVIEKGQTVTLRCDPISGHDNLYWYRRVMGKEIKFLLHFVKESKQDESGMPNNRFLAERTGGTYSTLKVQPAELEDSGVYFCASSGTDSYNEQFFGPGTRLTVL.

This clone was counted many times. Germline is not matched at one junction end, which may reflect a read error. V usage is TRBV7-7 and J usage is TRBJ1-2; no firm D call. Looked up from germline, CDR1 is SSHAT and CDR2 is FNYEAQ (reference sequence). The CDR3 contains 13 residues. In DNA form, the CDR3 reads TGTGCTAGCAGCTCCCCCCACTCCTATGGCTACACCTTC. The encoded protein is CASSSPHSYGYTF.

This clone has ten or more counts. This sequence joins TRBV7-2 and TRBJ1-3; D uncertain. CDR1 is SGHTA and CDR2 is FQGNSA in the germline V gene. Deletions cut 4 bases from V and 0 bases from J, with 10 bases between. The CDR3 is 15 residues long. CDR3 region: CASSWKGSSGNTIYF. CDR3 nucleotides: TGTGCCAGCAGCTGGAAGGGAAGCTCTGGAAACACCATATATTTT.

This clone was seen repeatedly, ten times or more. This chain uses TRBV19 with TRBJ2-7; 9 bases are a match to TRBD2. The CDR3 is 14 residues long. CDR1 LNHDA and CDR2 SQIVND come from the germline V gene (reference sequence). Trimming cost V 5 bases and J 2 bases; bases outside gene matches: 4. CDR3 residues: CASSETSGTYEQYF. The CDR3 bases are TGTGCCAGTAGTGAGACTAGCGGAACCTACGAGCAGTACTTC.

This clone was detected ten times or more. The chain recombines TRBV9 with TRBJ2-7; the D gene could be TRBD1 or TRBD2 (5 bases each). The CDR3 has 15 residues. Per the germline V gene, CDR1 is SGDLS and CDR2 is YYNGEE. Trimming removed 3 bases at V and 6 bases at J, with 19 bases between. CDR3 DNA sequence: TGTGCCAGCAGCGCCGGGGCCTGGCTGGGCCTCGAGCAGTACTTC. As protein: CASSAGAWLGLEQYF.

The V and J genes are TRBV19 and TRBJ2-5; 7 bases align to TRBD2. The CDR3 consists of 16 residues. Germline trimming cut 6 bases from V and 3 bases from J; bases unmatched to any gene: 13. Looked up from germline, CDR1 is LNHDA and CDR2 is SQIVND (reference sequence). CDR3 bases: TGTGCCAGTAGCCCGGGAGGCTTCAAATCGAAAGAGACCCAGTACTTC. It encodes CASSPGGFKSKETQYF.

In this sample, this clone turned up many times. CDR3 in DNA: TGCGCCAGCAGACCCGCCGGGACTAGCGGGAGCACAGATACGCAGTATTTT. Translation gives CASRPAGTSGSTDTQYF. This sequence joins TRBV5-1 and TRBJ2-3; 12 bases align to TRBD2. Trimming took 5 bases from V and 0 from J; bases not matched to a gene: 7. CDR3 length: 17 amino acids. CDR1 is SGHRS, CDR2 YFSETQ, per germline.

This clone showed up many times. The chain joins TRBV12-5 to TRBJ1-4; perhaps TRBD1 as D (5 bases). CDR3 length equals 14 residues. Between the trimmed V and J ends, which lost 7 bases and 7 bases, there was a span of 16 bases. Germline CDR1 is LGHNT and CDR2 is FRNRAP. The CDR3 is CASAPDNWAEKLFF. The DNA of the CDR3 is TGTGCTAGTGCCCCGGACAATTGGGCTGAAAAACTGTTTTTT.

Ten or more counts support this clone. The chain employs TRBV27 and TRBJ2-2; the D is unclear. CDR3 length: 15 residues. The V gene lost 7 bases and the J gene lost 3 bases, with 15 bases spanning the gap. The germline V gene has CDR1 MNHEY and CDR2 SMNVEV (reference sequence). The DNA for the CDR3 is TGTGCCAGCACCTCCCTTAGCTACTACACCGGGGAGCTGTTTTTT. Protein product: CASTSLSYYTGELFF.

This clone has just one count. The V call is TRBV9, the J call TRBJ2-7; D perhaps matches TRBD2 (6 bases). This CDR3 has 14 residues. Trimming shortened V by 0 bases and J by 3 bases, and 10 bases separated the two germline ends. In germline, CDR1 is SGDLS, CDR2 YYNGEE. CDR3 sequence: CASSVVDGSYEQYF. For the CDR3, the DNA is TGTGCCAGCAGCGTAGTTGACGGGAGCTACGAGCAGTACTTC. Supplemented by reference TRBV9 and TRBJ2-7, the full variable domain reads DSGVTQTPKHLITATGQRVTLRCSPRSGDLSVYWYQQSLDQGLQFLIQYYNGEERAKGNILERFSAQQFPDLHSELNLSSLELGDSALYFCASSVVDGSYEQYFGPGTRLTVT.

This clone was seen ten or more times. The CDR3 DNA reads TGTGCCACCGCCGTCACCCCTGGGAATGAGCAGTTCTTC. Protein: CATAVTPGNEQFF. The chain recombines TRBV24-1 with TRBJ2-1; D ambiguous. The CDR3 has 13 amino acids. V shed 9 bases and J shed 7 bases, with 15 bases lying between them. The germline V gene has CDR1 KGHDR and CDR2 SFDVKD.

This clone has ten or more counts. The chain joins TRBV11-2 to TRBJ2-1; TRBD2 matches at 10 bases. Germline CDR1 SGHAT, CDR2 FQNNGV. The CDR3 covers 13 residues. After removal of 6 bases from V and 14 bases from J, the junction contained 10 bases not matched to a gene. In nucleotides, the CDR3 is TGTGCCAGCAGGGCCGGACTAGCGGTCTCGGAGTTCTTC. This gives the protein CASRAGLAVSEFF.

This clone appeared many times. In nucleotides, the CDR3 is TGCAGTGCTAGAGGGGACTACTTGAACACCGGGGAGCTGTTTTTT. Protein sequence: CSARGDYLNTGELFF. V is TRBV20-1 and J is TRBJ2-2, with TRBD2 matching over 7 bases. With V trimmed by 1 base and J by 1 base, 3 bases remained unmatched. The CDR3 has 15 amino acids. The V gene's germline CDR1 is DFQATT and CDR2 SNEGSKA (reference sequence).

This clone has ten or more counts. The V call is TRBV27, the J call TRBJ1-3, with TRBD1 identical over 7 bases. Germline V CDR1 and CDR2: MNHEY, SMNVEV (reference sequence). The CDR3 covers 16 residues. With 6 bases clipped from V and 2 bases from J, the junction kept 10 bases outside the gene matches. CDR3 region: CASRSTSGTAGNTIYF. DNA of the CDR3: TGTGCCAGCAGATCTACATCCGGGACAGCTGGAAACACCATATATTTT.

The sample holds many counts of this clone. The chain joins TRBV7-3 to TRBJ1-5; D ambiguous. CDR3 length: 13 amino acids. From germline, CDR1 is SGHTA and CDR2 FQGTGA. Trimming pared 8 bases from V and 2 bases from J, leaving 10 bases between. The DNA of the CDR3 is TGTGCCAGCGCGATAATGGGCAATCAGCCCCAGCATTTT. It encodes CASAIMGNQPQHF.

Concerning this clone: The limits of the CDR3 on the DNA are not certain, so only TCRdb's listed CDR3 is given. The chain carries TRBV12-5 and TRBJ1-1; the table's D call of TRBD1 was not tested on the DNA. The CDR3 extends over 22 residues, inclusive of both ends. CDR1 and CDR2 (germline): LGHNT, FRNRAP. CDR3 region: CASGVYNEQFFGPGLGNTEAFF.

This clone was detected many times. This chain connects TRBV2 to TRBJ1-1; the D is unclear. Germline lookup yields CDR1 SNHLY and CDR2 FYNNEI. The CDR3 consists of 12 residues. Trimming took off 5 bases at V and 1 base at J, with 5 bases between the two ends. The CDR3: CASSTRNTEAFF. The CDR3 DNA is TGTGCCAGCAGTACAAGGAACACTGAAGCTTTCTTT.

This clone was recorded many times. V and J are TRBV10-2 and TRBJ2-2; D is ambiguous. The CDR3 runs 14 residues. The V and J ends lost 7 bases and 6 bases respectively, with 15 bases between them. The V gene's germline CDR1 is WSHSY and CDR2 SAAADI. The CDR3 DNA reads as TGCGCCAGCAAATGGAAGGCCAGAGCCGGGGAGCTGTTTTTT. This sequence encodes CASKWKARAGELFF.

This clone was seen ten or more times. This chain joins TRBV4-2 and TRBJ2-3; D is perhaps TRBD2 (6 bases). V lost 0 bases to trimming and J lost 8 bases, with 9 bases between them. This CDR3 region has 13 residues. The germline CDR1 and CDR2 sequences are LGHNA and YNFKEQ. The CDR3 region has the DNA TGTGCCAGCAGCCAAGATCTGGGGGGTACGCAGTATTTT. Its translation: CASSQDLGGTQYF.

The CDR3 DNA follows: TGTGCCAGCAGTTATCGGGAGGGGTTCAACACCGGGGAGCTGTTTTTT. This gives the protein CASSYREGFNTGELFF. V is TRBV6-6 and J is TRBJ2-2; TRBD2 agrees at 8 bases. Germline V CDR1 and CDR2: MNHNY, SVGAGI (reference sequence). With 3 bases clipped from V and 2 bases from J, the junction kept 5 bases outside the gene matches. The CDR3 has 16 residues.

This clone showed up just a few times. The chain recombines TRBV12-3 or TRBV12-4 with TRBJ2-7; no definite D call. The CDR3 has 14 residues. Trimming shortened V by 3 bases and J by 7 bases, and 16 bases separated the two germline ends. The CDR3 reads CASSFWYPPREQYF. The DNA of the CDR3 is TGTGCCAGCAGTTTCTGGTACCCCCCTAGGGAGCAGTACTTC.

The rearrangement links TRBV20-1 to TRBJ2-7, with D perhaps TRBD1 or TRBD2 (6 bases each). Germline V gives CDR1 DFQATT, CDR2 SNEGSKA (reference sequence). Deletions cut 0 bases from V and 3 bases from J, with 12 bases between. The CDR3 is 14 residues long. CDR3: CSARDQGGNYEQYF. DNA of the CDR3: TGCAGTGCTAGAGATCAAGGGGGGAACTACGAGCAGTACTTC.

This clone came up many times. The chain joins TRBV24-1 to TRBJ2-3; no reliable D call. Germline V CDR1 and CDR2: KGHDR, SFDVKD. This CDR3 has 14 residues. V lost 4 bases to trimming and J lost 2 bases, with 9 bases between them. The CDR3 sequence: CATSDRVPTDTQYF. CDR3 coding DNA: TGTGCCACCAGTGACCGGGTCCCCACAGATACGCAGTATTTT.

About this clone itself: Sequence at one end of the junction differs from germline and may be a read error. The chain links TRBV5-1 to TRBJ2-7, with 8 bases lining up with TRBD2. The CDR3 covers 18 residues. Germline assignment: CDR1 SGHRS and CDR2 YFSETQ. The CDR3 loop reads CASSQGTNGRDSPYEQYF. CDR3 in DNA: TGCGCCAGCAGCCAGGGGACTAACGGGAGGGACTCCCCCTATGAGCAGTACTTC.